These 22 T cell receptor beta chains came from one sample sequenced in a study of cytomegalovirus exposure and HLA in healthy donors. PCR amplification relied on 60 Vbeta primers (plus 13 Jbeta primers). Measured with immunoSEQ multiplex PCR; TCRdb has only the in-frame clones, and not every one. The profile shows about 140,000 clones, roughly four fifths of them singletons. Sequencing used PBMCs. The receptors were gathered from a male donor in good health and CMV-seronegative.

J is TRBJ2-4 and V is TRBV5-5, with 7 bases matching TRBD2. The CDR3 is made up of 16 amino acids. Germline loops: CDR1 SGHKS, CDR2 YYEKEE (reference sequence). With V trimmed by 4 bases and J by 8 bases, 15 bases remained unmatched. The CDR3 sequence: CASSNPSTGGRDIQYF. The CDR3 region has the DNA TGTGCCAGCAGCAATCCCTCGACGGGAGGACGAGACATTCAGTACTTC.

The chain joins TRBV29-1 to TRBJ1-2; TRBD1 agrees at 7 bases. The CDR3 extends over 15 amino acids. CDR1 is SQVTM, CDR2 ANQGSEA, per germline. The J segment lost 7 bases and the V segment lost 6 bases, leaving 17 bases of the junction unmatched. The chain's CDR3 is CSVDRVHLIGVGYTF. CDR3 sequence (DNA): TGCAGCGTAGACAGGGTGCACCTCATCGGCGTTGGCTACACCTTC.

This chain links TRBV10-3 with TRBJ1-5; perhaps TRBD1 as D (6 bases). This CDR3 spans 16 amino acids. CDR1 ENHRY and CDR2 SYGVKD come from the germline V gene. Trimming removed 0 bases at V and 4 bases at J, with 13 bases between. As DNA, the CDR3 is TGTGCCATCAGTGAGTCTGGGGGGGGGCGGAATCAGCCCCAGCATTTT. It codes for CAISESGGGRNQPQHF.

V is TRBV19 and J is TRBJ2-4; possible D gene TRBD1, 6 bases. The CDR3 spans 18 residues. Trimming removed 6 bases at V and 0 bases at J, with 21 bases between. Germline V gene sequence: CDR1 LNHDA, CDR2 SQIVND (reference sequence). As DNA, the CDR3 is TGTGCCAGTAGCATTCCGGGACAAAATATTCTAGCCAAAAACATTCAGTACTTC. Translation: CASSIPGQNILAKNIQYF.

This chain links TRBV7-8 with TRBJ2-7; D is unresolved. Germline CDR1 and CDR2: SGHVS and FQNEAQ. The V end lost 1 base, the J end lost 3 bases, and 7 bases lay between the germline ends. The CDR3 length is 13 residues. CDR3: CASSLGAGYEQYF. The CDR3 nucleotides read TGTGCCAGCAGCTTAGGGGCAGGCTACGAGCAGTACTTC.

V is TRBV5-4 and J is TRBJ2-5, with 11 bases that match TRBD2. The trim removed 3 bases at V and 1 base at J, leaving 5 bases unmatched. Germline CDR1 is SGHNT and CDR2 is YYREEE (reference sequence). The CDR3 has 16 residues. CDR3 bases: TGTGCCAGCAGCTCCAGACTAGCGGGGTCCCAAGAGACCCAGTACTTC. Residues: CASSSRLAGSQETQYF.

The J gene is TRBJ2-2, the V gene TRBV5-4; D not certain. V was trimmed by 4 bases and J by 0 bases, leaving 13 bases between them. Germline CDR1 is SGHNT and CDR2 is YYREEE (reference sequence). This CDR3 spans 16 amino acids. As DNA, the CDR3 is TGTGCCAGCAGCCTAAAAGTTGTAACGAACACCGGGGAGCTGTTTTTT. It translates to CASSLKVVTNTGELFF.

V usage is TRBV7-2 and J usage is TRBJ1-6, with TRBD1 matching 12 bases. The germline V gene encodes CDR1 SGHTA and CDR2 FQGNSA. With 4 bases clipped from V and 0 bases from J, the junction kept 7 bases outside the gene matches. The CDR3 contains 19 residues. The CDR3 coding sequence is TGTGCCAGCAGCTCCTGGGACAGGGGGCCGAGCTCCTATAATTCACCCCTCCACTTT. Translated: CASSSWDRGPSSYNSPLHF.

The chain carries TRBV9 and TRBJ1-1; weak D call: TRBD1 (6 bases). Germline loops: CDR1 SGDLS, CDR2 YYNGEE. The CDR3 runs 15 residues. The germline V and J ends were trimmed by 4 bases and 1 base, with 14 bases remaining between them. CDR3 sequence reads: CASSPRGNGNTEAFF. CDR3 DNA sequence: TGTGCCAGCAGCCCAAGGGGGAATGGGAACACTGAAGCTTTCTTT.

This clone has a single count. The rearrangement links TRBV30 to TRBJ2-5, with D possibly being TRBD1 (6 bases). Germline CDR1 is GTSNPN and CDR2 is SVGIG (reference sequence). The CDR3 runs 14 residues. The V end was cut by 7 bases, the J end by 4 bases, with 19 bases between. CDR3 coding DNA: TGTGCCTCATACCAACAGGGTTGGGGAGAGACCCAGTACTTC. Amino acid sequence: CASYQQGWGETQYF.

V is TRBV27 and J is TRBJ1-4, with 8 nucleotides matching TRBD1. Germline V gene lookup returns CDR1 MNHEY and CDR2 SMNVEV (reference sequence). Trimming cost V 6 bases and J 12 bases; bases outside gene matches: 3. The CDR3 sequence is 11 residues long. The DNA of the CDR3 is TGTGCCAGCAGCGGGACAGGCGAACTGTTTTTT. Translating gives CASSGTGELFF. The variable domain in full, completed from reference TRBV27 and TRBJ1-4, reads EAQVTQNPRYLITVTGKKLTVTCSQNMNHEYMSWYRQDPGLGLRQIYYSMNVEVTDKGDVPEGYKVSRKEKRNFPLILESPSPNQTSLYFCASSGTGELFFGSGTQLSVL.

The V and J genes are TRBV4-1 and TRBJ2-3; 10 bases match TRBD2. CDR1 and CDR2 (germline): MGHRA, YSYEKL. The V segment lost 7 bases and the J segment 3 bases; nucleotides outside the gene matches: 13. The CDR3 covers 17 residues. The CDR3 is CASTQMMTSGYTDTQYF. The CDR3 coding sequence is TGCGCCAGCACGCAGATGATGACTAGCGGGTATACAGATACGCAGTATTTT.

Here the CDR3 reads CASEGPKLHF. CDR3 bases: TGTGCCAGCGAGGGCCCCAAGCTTCACTTT. The genes are TRBV2 and TRBJ1-6; D is unresolved. The CDR3 runs 10 residues. The V and J ends lost 8 bases and 19 bases respectively, with 15 bases between them. Germline V lookup: CDR1 SNHLY, CDR2 FYNNEI.

The chain employs TRBV30 and TRBJ1-5; 8 nucleotides line up with TRBD1. This CDR3 contains 16 residues. Germline V CDR1 and CDR2: GTSNPN, SVGIG (reference sequence). V gave up 1 base and J gave up 1 base; unmatched junction bases: 6. The CDR3 region has the DNA TGTGCCTGGAGTGGAGACAGGGGATTGAGCAATCAGCCCCAGCATTTT. This sequence encodes CAWSGDRGLSNQPQHF.

The DNA for the CDR3 is TGTGCCAGCGTGTATCCAGGGGTGAGTCAGCCCCAGCATTTT. Its protein product is CASVYPGVSQPQHF. V is TRBV6-7 and J is TRBJ1-5; D is perhaps TRBD1 (6 bases). TRBV6-7 is recorded as an ORF, its role being uncertain. V was clipped by 8 bases and J by 6 bases, with 17 bases between them. This CDR3 has 14 amino acids.

This chain uses TRBV5-1 with TRBJ1-4; D uncertain. The length of the CDR3 is 14 residues. Germline CDR1 SGHRS, CDR2 YFSETQ. With 2 bases removed from V and 6 bases from J, the gap between germline ends came to 11 bases. This chain's CDR3 is CASSLRGSDEKLFF. The CDR3 DNA sequence: TGCGCCAGCAGCTTAAGAGGCTCGGATGAAAAACTGTTTTTT.

The rearrangement joins TRBV11-3 to TRBJ2-1; 10 nucleotides match TRBD2. The V segment lost 4 bases and the J segment 5 bases; nucleotides outside the gene matches: 5. CDR3 length: 15 residues. Germline assignment: CDR1 SGHNT and CDR2 YENEEA. CDR3 nucleotide sequence: TGTGCCAGCAGCTCCCGGACTAGCGGAGACAATGAGCAGTTCTTC. It encodes CASSSRTSGDNEQFF.

V is TRBV19 and J is TRBJ2-1; 15 bases match TRBD2. The germline gives CDR1 LNHDA, CDR2 SQIVND (reference sequence). This CDR3 contains 16 residues. V lost 6 bases to trimming and J lost 8 bases; unmatched junction nucleotides: 8. The chain's CDR3 is CASRELGTSGRYEQFF. CDR3 DNA: TGTGCCAGTAGAGAACTGGGGACTAGCGGGAGGTATGAGCAGTTCTTC. Based on the CDR3 plus reference TRBV19 and TRBJ2-1, the full variable domain is DGGITQSPKYLFRKEGQNVTLSCEQNLNHDAMYWYRQDPGQGLRLIYYSQIVNDFQKGDIAEGYSVSREKKESFPLTVTSAQKNPTAFYLCASRELGTSGRYEQFFGPGTRLTVL.

V gene TRBV7-9 combines with J gene TRBJ1-1; D is unresolved. The CDR3 covers 12 residues. Germline-derived CDR1 and CDR2 are SEHNR and FQNEAQ (reference sequence). V was trimmed by 0 bases and J by 8 bases, leaving 7 bases between them. The CDR3 loop reads CASSLAQIEAFF. In DNA form, the CDR3 reads TGTGCCAGCAGCTTAGCACAGATCGAAGCTTTCTTT.

This clone has a single count. The chain couples TRBV29-1 to TRBJ2-7, with 7 bases matching TRBD1. Germline values: CDR1 SQVTM, CDR2 ANQGSEA. Trimming removed 6 bases from V and 2 bases from J; junction bases left unmatched: 13. This CDR3 is 15 amino acids long. CDR3 nucleotide sequence: TGCAGCGTAGGATCTACAGGGGCCGTTACCTACGAGCAGTACTTC. The encoded protein is CSVGSTGAVTYEQYF.

For the CDR3, the DNA is TGTGCCAGCAGCTTAGAAGGGGGCGCCGGAAACACCATATATTTT. It translates to CASSLEGGAGNTIYF. The rearrangement uses TRBV7-9 and TRBJ1-3; 7 bases are a match to TRBD1. In germline, CDR1 is SEHNR, CDR2 FQNEAQ (reference sequence). This CDR3 is built from 15 residues. Trimming removed 1 base from V and 4 bases from J; junction bases left unmatched: 4.

Only a few counts were recorded for this clone. The rearrangement uses TRBV29-1 and TRBJ2-2, with 7 bases matching TRBD2. Germline CDR1 and CDR2: SQVTM and ANQGSEA. CDR3 length equals 17 residues. The J segment lost 4 bases and the V segment lost 0 bases, leaving 11 bases of the junction unmatched. CDR3 residues: CSVEDRPAGAGTGELFF. DNA of the CDR3: TGCAGCGTTGAAGATCGGCCGGCGGGAGCGGGCACCGGGGAGCTGTTTTTT.